The entry that follows covers one T cell receptor (beta chain) sequence. No antigen is known for it. The record originates from a study of T-cell memory formation after mild COVID-19. TCRdb independently ran MiXCR on the 5' RACE reads; one entry per CDR3 protein. The sample has around 510,000 distinct CDR3 sequences, less than 25% seen once. CDR3 length: 15 residues. Germline V gives CDR1 SGDLS, CDR2 YYNGEE. Trimming stripped 2 bases from V and 0 bases from J, with 11 bases between. Regarding the study as a whole: CD4/CD8 balance held among clones contracting day 15 to 85, and later expanders leaned CD4+. Pre-infection memory contained some responding clones, which suggested that cross-reactive memory had joined.

The receptor comes from an adult woman who had mild COVID-19 (a few samples of this study predate the infection). Cell type and time point are not known. This chain links TRBV9 with TRBJ1-2; possible D gene TRBD1, 5 bases. The material sequenced was PBMCs or a T cell subset sorted from them (not recorded which). The DNA for the CDR3 is TGTGCCAGCAGCGTGGGGACGGTGACTAACTATGGCTACACCTTC. It is translated as CASSVGTVTNYGYTF. Variable domain in full (rest from reference TRBV9 and TRBJ1-2): DSGVTQTPKHLITATGQRVTLRCSPRSGDLSVYWYQQSLDQGLQFLIQYYNGEERAKGNILERFSAQQFPDLHSELNLSSLELGDSALYFCASSVGTVTNYGYTFGSGTRLTVV.